The 26 T cell receptor beta chains presented below share a single source sample, sequenced in a study of cytomegalovirus exposure and HLA in healthy donors. Primers included in the PCR were 60 Vbeta and 13 Jbeta primers. Measured with immunoSEQ multiplex PCR; TCRdb has only the in-frame clones, and not every one. The data show some 150,000 clones, approximately 80% seen once. Sequencing was performed on PBMCs. The receptor set was obtained from a woman younger than 30 in good health and CMV-seronegative.

The chain joins TRBV7-9 to TRBJ1-1; D remains unclear. From germline, CDR1 is SEHNR and CDR2 FQNEAQ (reference sequence). V was shortened by 3 bases and J by 5 bases, with 13 bases between the two germline ends. The CDR3 sequence is 14 residues long. The CDR3 sequence is CASSFSRSDTEAFF. CDR3 nucleotide sequence: TGTGCCAGCAGCTTTAGCCGGAGTGATACTGAAGCTTTCTTT.

CDR3 amino acids: CASSPPPGNGYTF. The CDR3 DNA follows: TGTGCCAGCAGTCCCCCGCCGGGAAATGGCTACACCTTC. The J gene is TRBJ1-2, the V gene TRBV6-5, with unresolved D. Trimming removed 5 bases at V and 6 bases at J, with 13 bases between. Germline loops: CDR1 MNHEY, CDR2 SVGAGI. The CDR3 runs 13 residues.

The chain links TRBV27 to TRBJ2-7; possible D gene TRBD1, 6 bases. V lost 0 bases and J lost 5, with 20 bases in between. From germline, CDR1 is MNHEY and CDR2 SMNVEV (reference sequence). The CDR3 extends over 17 amino acids. The DNA of the CDR3 is TGTGCCAGCAGTTTATCTGAGGGGGAGACAGTCGTCCACGAGCAGTACTTC. Its translation is CASSLSEGETVVHEQYF.

This clone was counted a single time. The chain employs TRBV7-3 and TRBJ1-4, with D possibly being TRBD1 (6 bases). The CDR3 totals 13 residues. Per the germline V gene, CDR1 is SGHTA and CDR2 is FQGTGA. V lost 4 bases and J lost 5, with 8 bases in between. CDR3 residues: CASSWGPNEKLFF. The CDR3, as DNA: TGTGCCAGCAGCTGGGGGCCCAATGAAAAACTGTTTTTT.

The chain uses TRBV19 and TRBJ2-7, with TRBD2 as a possible D gene (6 bases). The germline V gene encodes CDR1 LNHDA and CDR2 SQIVND (reference sequence). Trimming stripped 4 bases from V and 0 bases from J, with 10 bases between. This CDR3 has 14 residues. CDR3 in DNA: TGTGCCAGTAGTACTAGCGCCAACTCCTACGAGCAGTACTTC. The encoded protein is CASSTSANSYEQYF.

The V call is TRBV6-5, the J call TRBJ2-3; 9 bases map to TRBD2. J gave up 6 bases and V 6 bases, and 7 bases lay outside the gene matches. The CDR3 runs to 14 residues. Looked up from germline, CDR1 is MNHEY and CDR2 is SVGAGI. The CDR3 is CASRIAGASDTQYF. CDR3 sequence (DNA): TGTGCCAGCAGAATAGCGGGAGCTTCGGATACGCAGTATTTT.

The count of this clone is one. The chain has TRBV5-1 and TRBJ2-7; tentative D call: TRBD2 (6 bases). Germline V gives CDR1 SGHRS, CDR2 YFSETQ. Deletions cut 4 bases from V and 0 bases from J, with 17 bases between. The CDR3 totals 16 residues. The CDR3: CASSLGRGGDSYEQYF. The CDR3 nucleotides read TGCGCCAGCAGCCTCGGGAGAGGAGGGGACTCCTACGAGCAGTACTTC.

The rearrangement links TRBV29-1 to TRBJ2-7, with 7 nucleotides matching TRBD1. V was pared by 3 bases and J by 3 bases, with 11 bases of the junction left unmatched. Germline lookup yields CDR1 SQVTM and CDR2 ANQGSEA. This CDR3 contains 15 residues. The CDR3 loop reads CSVEGDRATDYEQYF. DNA of the CDR3: TGCAGCGTTGAGGGTGACAGGGCCACTGACTACGAGCAGTACTTC.

The J gene is TRBJ2-1, the V gene TRBV21-1; the listed D gene, TRBD2, was not tested against the DNA. TRBV21-1 represents a pseudogene. The CDR3 extends over 16 amino acids. The chain's CDR3 is CASSNTQEYSYNEQFF. The DNA of the CDR3 is TGTGCCAGCAGCAACACCCAAGAGTACTCCTACAATGAGCAGTTCTTC.

This clone was seen a few times. The chain employs TRBV6-1 and TRBJ1-1; 10 positions agree with TRBD1. This CDR3 contains 15 residues. The V gene end was trimmed by 1 base and the J gene end by 7 bases; junction bases not matched to a gene: 6. Germline-derived CDR1 and CDR2 are MNHNS and SASEGT. The CDR3 DNA follows: TGTGCCAGCAGTGAAGAGGGACAGGGGTACTATGAAGCTTTCTTT. It is translated as CASSEEGQGYYEAFF.

The chain uses TRBV5-6 and TRBJ1-6; 8 nucleotides align to TRBD1. The J segment lost 8 bases and the V segment lost 4 bases, leaving 8 bases of the junction unmatched. The CDR3 runs to 15 residues. CDR1 and CDR2 from the germline V gene are SGHDT and YYEEEE. CDR3 loop: CASSPQETGDSPLHF. CDR3 DNA sequence: TGTGCCAGCAGCCCTCAGGAGACAGGGGATTCACCCCTCCACTTT.

The genes are TRBV15 and TRBJ2-7; 7 nucleotides match TRBD1. V was pared by 0 bases and J by 3 bases, with 8 bases of the junction left unmatched. This CDR3 has 16 residues. CDR1 and CDR2 (germline): LNHNV, YYDKDF (reference sequence). CDR3 region: CATSRDEGAPRYEQYF. The DNA for the CDR3 is TGTGCCACCAGCAGAGACGAGGGGGCGCCCCGCTACGAGCAGTACTTC.

J is TRBJ2-7 and V is TRBV28; D perhaps matches TRBD2 (6 bases). The CDR3 totals 13 residues. Trimming left V 6 bases short and J 3 bases short, with 12 bases between. Looked up from germline, CDR1 is MDHEN and CDR2 is SYDVKM. CDR3 residues: CASSPPGLYEQYF. As DNA, the CDR3 is TGTGCCAGCAGCCCCCCGGGACTCTACGAGCAGTACTTC.

The chain carries TRBV5-1 and TRBJ1-3; D possibly corresponds to TRBD1 (6 bases). Trimming pared 4 bases from V and 2 bases from J, leaving 25 bases between. The length of the CDR3 is 19 residues. Germline CDR1 SGHRS, CDR2 YFSETQ. The CDR3 DNA sequence: TGCGCCAGCAGCCCGTACCCCGGGACACCAGAATCAGCTGGAAACACCATATATTTT. Translated: CASSPYPGTPESAGNTIYF.

Notes on this clone: The junction departs from germline at one end; a sequencing error may be responsible. This chain connects TRBV6-6 to TRBJ1-2, with D unresolved. The CDR3 loop spans 13 amino acids. The V gene's germline CDR1 is MNHNY and CDR2 SVGAGI (reference sequence). The CDR3 spells CASTPEGAKGYIF. In nucleotides, the CDR3 is TGTGCCAGCACTCCGGAGGGAGCAAAGGGCTACATCTTC.

The J gene is TRBJ1-6, the V gene TRBV30; 7 bases align to TRBD1. The CDR3 runs to 14 residues. Germline trimming cut 2 bases from V and 7 bases from J; bases unmatched to any gene: 5. The germline gives CDR1 GTSNPN, CDR2 SVGIG (reference sequence). The CDR3 is CAWSSGTANSPLHF. Written as DNA, the CDR3 is TGTGCCTGGAGTTCCGGGACAGCGAATTCACCCCTCCACTTT.

The V gene is TRBV7-9, the J gene TRBJ2-7; D uncertain. Germline values: CDR1 SEHNR, CDR2 FQNEAQ (reference sequence). This CDR3 has 12 residues. Trimming shortened V by 1 base and J by 2 bases, and 3 bases separated the two germline ends. DNA of the CDR3: TGTGCCAGCAGCTTAGTTACCTACGAGCAGTACTTC. The encoded protein is CASSLVTYEQYF.

This clone has just one count. The chain links TRBV28 to TRBJ2-7; 7 bases are a match to TRBD1. Germline CDR1 reads MDHEN; CDR2 reads SYDVKM. The CDR3 length is 15 residues. After removal of 5 bases from V and 5 bases from J, the junction contained 12 bases not matched to a gene. CDR3 amino acids: CASSRPGQNRNEQYF. For the CDR3, the DNA is TGTGCCAGCAGTCGTCCGGGACAGAATCGGAACGAGCAGTACTTC.

The gene calls are TRBV7-2 and TRBJ2-5, with 8 bases lining up with TRBD2. CDR3 length equals 15 residues. The trim removed 5 bases at V and 3 bases at J, leaving 8 bases unmatched. Germline loops: CDR1 SGHTA, CDR2 FQGNSA. The CDR3 DNA sequence: TGTGCCAGCAGCCGGGGGGGACGTGGAGAAGAGACCCAGTACTTC. It codes for CASSRGGRGEETQYF.

The V gene is TRBV7-9, the J gene TRBJ2-3; 10 nucleotides agree with TRBD2. CDR3 size: 16 residues. The germline gives CDR1 SEHNR, CDR2 FQNEAQ (reference sequence). J gave up 1 base and V 4 bases, and 5 bases lay outside the gene matches. The CDR3 loop is CASSSSGTSGTDTQYF. CDR3 DNA sequence: TGTGCCAGCAGCTCCTCCGGGACTAGCGGCACAGATACGCAGTATTTT.

This chain uses TRBV28 with TRBJ1-5; D is unresolved. The CDR3 consists of 14 residues. CDR1 MDHEN and CDR2 SYDVKM come from the germline V gene. Trimming took off 6 bases at V and 2 bases at J, with 11 bases between the two ends. CDR3 amino acids: CASSPDGGNQPQHF. The CDR3 DNA reads as TGTGCCAGCAGCCCCGACGGAGGCAATCAGCCCCAGCATTTT.

V usage is TRBV6-1 and J usage is TRBJ2-1; a possible D gene is TRBD1 (6 bases). V was shortened by 6 bases and J by 7 bases, with 19 bases between the two germline ends. This CDR3 is 15 amino acids long. Germline assignment: CDR1 MNHNS and CDR2 SASEGT. Here the CDR3 reads CASRPQRTARNEQFF. The DNA for the CDR3 is TGTGCCAGCAGGCCTCAACGGACAGCCCGTAATGAGCAGTTCTTC.

The chain has TRBV5-4 and TRBJ2-7; 7 bases are shared with TRBD1. The ends lost 1 base at V and 5 bases at J; junction bases unmatched: 15. Germline V gene lookup returns CDR1 SGHNT and CDR2 YYREEE (reference sequence). The CDR3 contains 17 residues. The DNA for the CDR3 is TGTGCCAGCAGCTTGTACCTAGCAGGGGGAGTCCTCGACGAGCAGTACTTC. It is translated as CASSLYLAGGVLDEQYF.

This rearrangement joins TRBV27 to TRBJ1-4; D gene unclear. The CDR3 has 14 residues. Germline CDR1 is MNHEY and CDR2 is SMNVEV (reference sequence). Between the trimmed V and J ends, which lost 4 bases and 6 bases, there was a span of 12 bases. The CDR3 protein is CASSYVDGDEKLFF. CDR3 coding DNA: TGTGCCAGCAGTTACGTAGACGGAGATGAAAAACTGTTTTTT.

This rearrangement joins TRBV4-3 to TRBJ2-5, with 8 bases identical to TRBD1. The DNA end is more similar to TRBJ2-7, so the J call may be wrong. Germline CDR1 reads LGHNA; CDR2 reads YSLEER. CDR3 length equals 16 residues. The CDR3 loop is CASSQDHRDRYYEQYF. Written as DNA, the CDR3 is TGCGCCAGCAGCCAAGATCACCGGGACAGGTACTACGAGCAGTACTTC.

V gene TRBV19 combines with J gene TRBJ2-2, with D possibly matching TRBD2 (6 bases). Trimming took 11 bases from V and 0 from J, leaving 22 bases between them. The CDR3 contains 17 residues. CDR1 LNHDA and CDR2 SQIVND come from the germline V gene (reference sequence). The CDR3 coding sequence is TGTGCCTCCCGCGGGGATCGGGGTGCCGCGAACACCGGGGAGCTGTTTTTT. Translated, it gives CASRGDRGAANTGELFF.